This entry describes one TCR beta chain. These data come from a study of somatic mutations in cytotoxic T cells in rheumatoid arthritis. The CDR3 totals 15 residues. The V and J ends lost 5 bases and 1 base, in that order; junction bases with no gene match: 6. The germline V gene encodes CDR1 MRHNA and CDR2 SNTAGT. The method was immunoSEQ multiplex PCR; TCRdb's version includes in-frame clones alone and lacks a portion of them. The top ten hold over 13% of the sample, which has roughly 20,000 clones, approximately 83% seen once. Sample: CD8+ T cells sorted from blood. This rearrangement joins TRBV6-4 to TRBJ2-7; 9 positions match TRBD1. The TCR comes from an adult with rheumatoid arthritis. The CDR3 nucleotides are TGTGCCAGCAGTTTCACAGGGGGCGATTCCTACGAGCAGTACTTC. It yields the protein CASSFTGGDSYEQYF.